This is a list of T cell receptor beta chains from one sample in a study of cytomegalovirus exposure and HLA in healthy donors. Sequencing was performed with immunoSEQ multiplex PCR; in TCRdb, only in-frame clones are kept and a portion is missing. The data contain under 110,000 clones, roughly 74% of them singletons. The material sequenced was PBMCs. Source of these receptors: a woman between 35 and 50 years old in good health and CMV-seronegative. Each CDR3 is given with its conserved first and last residue. D genes are given only for firm matches. Expanded clones get a size class; other rows say once, few or many, or leave the size out.

j_call clone_size d_call v_call cdr3_nt cdr3_aa
TRBJ2-3 few TRBD2 TRBV30 TGTGCCTGGAGTGGACTAGCGGGAGCCACAGATACGCAGTATTTT CAWSGLAGATDTQYF
TRBJ1-1 NA NA TRBV5-4 TGTGCCAGCAGCTCCAAGGGGGAGGGGAACACTGAAGCTTTCTTT CASSSKGEGNTEAFF
TRBJ2-1 medium-sized TRBD2 TRBV9 TGTGCCAGCAGCGTAGCGTATCGGGGGGATGAGCAGTTCTTC CASSVAYRGDEQFF
TRBJ1-1 NA TRBD1 TRBV9 TGTGCCAGCAGCGAGACAGGGGGCACTGAAGCTTTCTTT CASSETGGTEAFF
TRBJ2-5 few NA TRBV10-3 TGTGCCATCAGTGAGTCGGACAGTAGGGGAGCCCAGTACTTC CAISESDSRGAQYF
TRBJ1-4 NA NA TRBV11-2 TGTGCCAGCAGCTTAGCAGGAACTAATGAAAAACTGTTTTTT CASSLAGTNEKLFF
TRBJ1-3 NA NA TRBV30 TGTGCCTGGAGTTATCGGAGCTCTGGAAACACCATATATTTT CAWSYRSSGNTIYF
TRBJ1-1 NA NA TRBV9 TGTGCCAGCAGCGTAACTCCAGGGAACACTGAAGCTTTCTTT CASSVTPGNTEAFF
TRBJ1-1 NA NA TRBV11-2 TGTGCCAGCAGCTGGAACAGTTACACTGAAGCTTTCTTT CASSWNSYTEAFF
TRBJ1-2 NA TRBD1 TRBV7-9 TGTGCCAGCAGCCCGGCTGGACAGGGGGGTAACTATGGCTACACCTTC CASSPAGQGGNYGYTF
TRBJ1-1 NA TRBD1 TRBV2 TGTGCCAGCAGTGGAGGACAGGGTAAGAACACTGAAGCTTTCTTT CASSGGQGKNTEAFF
TRBJ2-5 NA NA TRBV7-3 TGTGCCAGCAGCTTTGCGGGGCAAGAGACCCAGTACTTC CASSFAGQETQYF
TRBJ1-1 few NA TRBV5-1 TGCGCCAGCAGCTTGGGGGGGGACACTGAAGCTTTCTTT CASSLGGDTEAFF
TRBJ1-1 NA NA TRBV30 TGTGCCTGGAGTGTAGACAGGAACACTGAAGCTTTCTTT CAWSVDRNTEAFF
TRBJ1-1 NA NA TRBV30 TGTGCCTGGGCCCGGAGGAACACTGAAGCTTTCTTT CAWARRNTEAFF
TRBJ2-7 NA TRBD2 TRBV19 TGTGCCAGTAGTATGGGAGCGGGAGGGCCTTACGAGCAGTACTTC CASSMGAGGPYEQYF
TRBJ1-1 NA NA TRBV7-6 TGTGCCAGCAGCTCAGGGGTGTTGGATTCAAGTTTCTTT CASSSGVLDSSFF
TRBJ1-3 once NA TRBV21-1 TGTGCCAGCAAAAATAAACTCCGCTCTGGAAACACCATATATTTT CASKNKLRSGNTIYF
TRBJ2-7 NA NA TRBV7-8 TGTGCCAGCAGCTTAGGGGAGGTTTCGTACGAGCAGTACTTC CASSLGEVSYEQYF